Following are 5 T cell receptor beta chains from one sample sequenced in a study of cytomegalovirus exposure and HLA in healthy donors. The table came from immunoSEQ multiplex PCR; TCRdb's copy has only in-frame clones and leaves some out. The repertoire holds 250,000 to 400,000 clones, 88% seen once, with around 0.96% in the top ten. Sequencing input: PBMCs. The source is a man aged 30 to 39 in good health and CMV-seronegative.

The CDR3 loop reads CASSLESGGTDTQYF. The CDR3 DNA follows: TGTGCCAGCAGCTTAGAGAGCGGGGGGACAGATACGCAGTATTTT. The rearrangement links TRBV7-2 to TRBJ2-3, with 9 bases matching TRBD2. The CDR3 has 15 amino acids. V lost 1 base and J lost 3; bases outside the gene matches: 2. Germline CDR1 and CDR2: SGHTA and FQGNSA.

The chain links TRBV30 to TRBJ1-1; TRBD1 aligns across 8 bases. CDR1 is GTSNPN and CDR2 is SVGIG in the germline V gene (reference sequence). The CDR3 covers 11 residues. Germline trimming cut 5 bases from V and 10 bases from J; bases unmatched to any gene: 6. The CDR3 region is CAWRQGRVAFF. CDR3 nucleotides: TGTGCCTGGCGACAGGGGAGGGTAGCTTTCTTT.

The rearrangement links TRBV6-1 to TRBJ1-2, with 8 bases fitting TRBD1. Germline V gives CDR1 MNHNS, CDR2 SASEGT. V shed 2 bases and J 5 bases; nucleotides not matched to a gene: 22. The CDR3 runs 20 residues. The CDR3 DNA reads TGTGCCAGCAGTGAACTACTTCCACACATGAGACAGGGGATTAGGTATGGCTACACCTTC. Encoded protein: CASSELLPHMRQGIRYGYTF.

The V and J genes are TRBV7-9 and TRBJ1-4; no reliable D call. Germline V CDR1 and CDR2: SEHNR, FQNEAQ (reference sequence). The CDR3 has 17 residues. V lost 0 bases and J 0 bases, leaving 11 bases between the germline ends. CDR3 in DNA: TGTGCCAGCAGCTTAGCCCCTCTAATAGCAACTAATGAAAAACTGTTTTTT. Protein sequence: CASSLAPLIATNEKLFF.

This chain connects TRBV7-2 to TRBJ2-7; 7 nucleotides match TRBD1. Unmatched junction bases numbered 10, after V lost 6 bases and J lost 5 bases. The CDR3 covers 14 residues. The V gene's germline CDR1 is SGHTA and CDR2 FQGNSA. Written as DNA, the CDR3 is TGTGCCAGCAGTTTTACAGGGGAGAAGGACGAGCAGTACTTC. This codes for CASSFTGEKDEQYF.